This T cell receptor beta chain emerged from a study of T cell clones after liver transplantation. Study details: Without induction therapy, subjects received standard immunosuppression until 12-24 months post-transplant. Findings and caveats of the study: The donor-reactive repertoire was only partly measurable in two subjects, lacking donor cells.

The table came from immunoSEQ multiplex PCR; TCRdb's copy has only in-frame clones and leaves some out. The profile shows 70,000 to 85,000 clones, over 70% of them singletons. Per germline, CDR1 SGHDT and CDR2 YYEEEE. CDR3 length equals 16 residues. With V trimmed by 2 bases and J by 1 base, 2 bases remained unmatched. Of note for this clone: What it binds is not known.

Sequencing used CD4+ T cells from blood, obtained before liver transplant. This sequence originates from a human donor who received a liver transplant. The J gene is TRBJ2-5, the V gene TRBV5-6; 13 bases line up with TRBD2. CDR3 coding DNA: TGTGCCAGCAGCTTAAGACTAGCGGGAGGCCAAGAGACCCAGTACTTC. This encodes CASSLRLAGGQETQYF. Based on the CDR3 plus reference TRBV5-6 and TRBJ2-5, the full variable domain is DAGVTQSPTHLIKTRGQQVTLRCSPKSGHDTVSWYQQALGQGPQFIFQYYEEEERQRGNFPDRFSGHQFPNYSSELNVNALLLGDSALYLCASSLRLAGGQETQYFGPGTRLLVL.